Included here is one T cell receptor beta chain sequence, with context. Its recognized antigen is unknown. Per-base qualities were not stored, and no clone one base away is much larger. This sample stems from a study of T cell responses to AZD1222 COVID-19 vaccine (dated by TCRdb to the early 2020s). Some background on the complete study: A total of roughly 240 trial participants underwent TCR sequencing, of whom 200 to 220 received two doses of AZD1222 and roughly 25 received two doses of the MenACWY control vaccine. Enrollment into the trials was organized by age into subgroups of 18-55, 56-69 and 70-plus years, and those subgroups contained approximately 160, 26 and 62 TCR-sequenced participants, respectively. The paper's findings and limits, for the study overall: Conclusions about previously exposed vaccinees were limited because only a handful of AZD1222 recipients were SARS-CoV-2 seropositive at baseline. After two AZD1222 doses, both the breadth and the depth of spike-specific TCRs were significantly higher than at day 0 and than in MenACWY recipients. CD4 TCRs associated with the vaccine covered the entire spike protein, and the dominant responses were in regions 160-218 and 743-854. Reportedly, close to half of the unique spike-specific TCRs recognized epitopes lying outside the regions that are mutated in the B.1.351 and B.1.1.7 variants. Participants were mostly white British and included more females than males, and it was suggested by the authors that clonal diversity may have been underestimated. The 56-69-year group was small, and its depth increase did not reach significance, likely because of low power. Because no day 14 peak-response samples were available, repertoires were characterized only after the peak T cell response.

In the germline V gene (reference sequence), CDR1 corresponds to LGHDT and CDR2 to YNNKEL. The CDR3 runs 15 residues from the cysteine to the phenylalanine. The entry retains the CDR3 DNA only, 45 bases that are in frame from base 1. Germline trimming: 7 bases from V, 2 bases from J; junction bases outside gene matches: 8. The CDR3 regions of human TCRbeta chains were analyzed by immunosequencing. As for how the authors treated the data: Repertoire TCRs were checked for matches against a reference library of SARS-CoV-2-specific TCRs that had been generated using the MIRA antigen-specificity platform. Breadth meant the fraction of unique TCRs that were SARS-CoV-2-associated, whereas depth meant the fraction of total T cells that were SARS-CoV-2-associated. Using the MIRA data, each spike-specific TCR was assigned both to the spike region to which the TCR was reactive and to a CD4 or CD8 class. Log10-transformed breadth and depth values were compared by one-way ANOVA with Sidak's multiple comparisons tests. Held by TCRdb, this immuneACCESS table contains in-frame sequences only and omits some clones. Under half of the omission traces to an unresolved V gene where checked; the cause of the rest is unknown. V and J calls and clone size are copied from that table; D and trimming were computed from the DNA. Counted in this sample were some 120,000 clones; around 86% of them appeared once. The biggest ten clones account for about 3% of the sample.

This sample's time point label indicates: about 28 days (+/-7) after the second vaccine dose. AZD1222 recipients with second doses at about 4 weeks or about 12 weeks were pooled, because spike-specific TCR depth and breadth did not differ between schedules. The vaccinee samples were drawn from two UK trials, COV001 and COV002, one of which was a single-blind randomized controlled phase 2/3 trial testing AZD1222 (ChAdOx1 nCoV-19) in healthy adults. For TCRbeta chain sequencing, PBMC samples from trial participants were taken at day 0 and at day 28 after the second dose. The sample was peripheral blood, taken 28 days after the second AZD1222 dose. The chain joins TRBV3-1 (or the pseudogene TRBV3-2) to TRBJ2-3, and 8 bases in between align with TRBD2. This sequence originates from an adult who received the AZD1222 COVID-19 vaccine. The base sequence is TGTGCCAGCACCTATGCGGGGGGCCACACAGATACGCAGTATTTT. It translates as CASTYAGGHTDTQYF.